The 14 T cell receptor beta chains given below trace back to one sample, sequenced in a study of blood T cell repertoires in COVID-19. The repertoire was sequenced with immunoSEQ multiplex PCR; TCRdb's copy has only in-frame clones and lacks some. The top ten hold 6.9% of the sample, which has over 150,000 clones, approximately 85% seen once. Sequences were obtained from peripheral blood. The origin of the receptors is a man of 80 years or more with COVID-19, enrolled during active disease.

This clone was observed a handful of times. This chain links TRBV19 with TRBJ1-5; TRBD1 matches at 9 bases. With V trimmed by 4 bases and J by 5 bases, 3 bases remained unmatched. CDR3 length equals 14 residues. Per the germline V gene, CDR1 is LNHDA and CDR2 is SQIVND (reference sequence). The CDR3 bases are TGTGCCAGTAGTAGACAGGGGGGTGATCAGCCCCAGCATTTT. Encoded protein: CASSRQGGDQPQHF.

This clone came up many times. The CDR3 reads CAIKNKAWNTEAFF. CDR3 DNA sequence: TGTGCCATCAAAAATAAAGCCTGGAACACTGAAGCTTTCTTT. The J gene is TRBJ1-1, the V gene TRBV10-3; unclear D gene. Germline V gene lookup returns CDR1 ENHRY and CDR2 SYGVKD. This CDR3 spans 14 amino acids. The V end was cut by 7 bases, the J end by 1 base, with 13 bases between.

CDR3 sequence reads: CASSLRGYNYGYTF. CDR3 DNA sequence: TGTGCCAGCAGTTTACGGGGGTATAACTATGGCTACACCTTC. The chain employs TRBV27 and TRBJ1-2; the D gene is possibly TRBD1 (5 bases). The CDR3 totals 14 residues. Deletions cut 2 bases from V and 1 base from J, with 8 bases between. Germline V lookup: CDR1 MNHEY, CDR2 SMNVEV (reference sequence).

The chain couples TRBV11-3 to TRBJ2-3; 10 bases line up with TRBD1. With V trimmed by 5 bases and J by 6 bases, 8 bases remained unmatched. The CDR3 has 15 residues. The V gene's germline CDR1 is SGHNT and CDR2 YENEEA. CDR3 coding DNA: TGTGCCAGCAGCATCGGGACAGGGGCAGGCGATACGCAGTATTTT. It codes for CASSIGTGAGDTQYF.

In this sample, this clone turned up once. V usage is TRBV7-8 and J usage is TRBJ2-7; 14 bases fit TRBD2. With V trimmed by 5 bases and J by 4 bases, 4 bases remained unmatched. CDR1 and CDR2 from the germline V gene are SGHVS and FQNEAQ. The CDR3 is 15 residues long. The CDR3 sequence: CASSRGTSGGYEQYF. In DNA form, the CDR3 reads TGTGCCAGCAGCCGAGGGACTAGCGGGGGATACGAGCAGTACTTC.

The chain carries TRBV9 and TRBJ1-6; 9 bases agree with TRBD1. Germline V gives CDR1 SGDLS, CDR2 YYNGEE. J gave up 7 bases and V 0 bases, and 5 bases lay outside the gene matches. This CDR3 contains 16 residues. The CDR3: CASSVAQGALNSPLHF. The CDR3 DNA reads TGTGCCAGCAGCGTAGCACAGGGGGCGCTGAATTCACCCCTCCACTTT.

V usage is TRBV11-3 and J usage is TRBJ1-6, with 7 bases fitting TRBD1. The CDR3 totals 15 residues. Germline CDR1 SGHNT, CDR2 YENEEA. V lost 2 bases, J lost 5 bases, and 3 bases stayed unmatched. The CDR3 nucleotides read TGTGCCAGCAGCTTACAGGGGGATCATAATTCACCCCTCCACTTT. As protein: CASSLQGDHNSPLHF.

V usage is TRBV19 and J usage is TRBJ1-5; D gene unclear. V shed 3 bases and J shed 0 bases, with 12 bases lying between them. Per germline, CDR1 LNHDA and CDR2 SQIVND (reference sequence). This CDR3 spans 16 amino acids. This CDR3 is CASSIQAPDSNQPQHF. DNA for the CDR3: TGTGCCAGTAGTATCCAGGCTCCGGATAGCAATCAGCCCCAGCATTTT.

This clone is a singleton in its sample. This rearrangement joins TRBV6-1 to TRBJ1-6; tentatively, D is TRBD1 (5 bases). Trimming shortened V by 2 bases and J by 6 bases, and 11 bases separated the two germline ends. The CDR3 is made up of 15 amino acids. CDR1 is MNHNS, CDR2 SASEGT, per germline. This chain's CDR3 is CASSELRQPNSPLHF. The CDR3 coding sequence is TGTGCCAGCAGTGAATTGCGACAGCCTAATTCACCCCTCCACTTT.

This chain uses TRBV5-1 with TRBJ1-6; a possible D gene is TRBD1 (6 bases). Germline lookup yields CDR1 SGHRS and CDR2 YFSETQ. Trimming left V 0 bases short and J 0 bases short, with 16 bases between. The CDR3 loop spans 19 amino acids. CDR3 coding DNA: TGCGCCAGCAGCTTGGGGCCCCGGGACACCCGCTCCTATAATTCACCCCTCCACTTT. Its translation is CASSLGPRDTRSYNSPLHF. The complete variable domain, with remaining parts taken from reference TRBV5-1 and TRBJ1-6, reads KAGVTQTPRYLIKTRGQQVTLSCSPISGHRSVSWYQQTPGQGLQFLFEYFSETQRNKGNFPGRFSGRQFSNSRSEMNVSTLELGDSALYLCASSLGPRDTRSYNSPLHFGNGTRLTVT.

CDR3 DNA sequence: TGTGCCAGTAGTCCGGACAGGGACGGGGTACCCCTCCACTTT. Its protein product is CASSPDRDGVPLHF. This chain links TRBV19 with TRBJ1-6, with 8 bases lining up with TRBD1. CDR3 length: 14 residues. The germline V gene has CDR1 LNHDA and CDR2 SQIVND (reference sequence). With V trimmed by 5 bases and J by 12 bases, 9 bases remained unmatched.

The gene calls are TRBV11-3 and TRBJ2-7; tentatively, D is TRBD1 (6 bases). CDR3 length: 15 residues. V was cut by 4 bases and J by 2 bases, with 15 bases left in between. The germline V gene encodes CDR1 SGHNT and CDR2 YENEEA. CDR3 region: CASSSSWDTTYEQYF. CDR3 in DNA: TGTGCCAGCAGCTCCTCGTGGGACACCACCTACGAGCAGTACTTC.

This chain links TRBV6-1 with TRBJ2-1; D is possibly TRBD2 (5 bases). The CDR3 contains 17 residues. CDR1 is MNHNS, CDR2 SASEGT, per germline. Trimming shortened V by 4 bases and J by 4 bases, and 20 bases separated the two germline ends. For the CDR3, the DNA is TGTGCCAGCAGTGGGCATCACGAGGGTATGGAATACAATGAGCAGTTCTTC. It yields the protein CASSGHHEGMEYNEQFF.

This clone came up once. This chain links TRBV19 with TRBJ2-5, with 10 nucleotides matching TRBD2. V lost 6 bases, J lost 5 bases, and 12 bases stayed unmatched. Germline CDR1 LNHDA, CDR2 SQIVND (reference sequence). This CDR3 is 16 amino acids long. CDR3 DNA: TGTGCCAGTAGCTCCCTGAGCGGGGGGGCCGGGGAGACCCAGTACTTC. It yields the protein CASSSLSGGAGETQYF.